The 14 T cell receptor beta chains below were found in one sample sequenced in a study of PD-1 blockade in classical Hodgkin lymphoma. The method was immunoSEQ multiplex PCR; TCRdb's version includes in-frame clones alone and lacks a portion of them. In the table there are 9,500 to 15,000 clones, 79% of which are singletons. Each patient relapsed following autologous stem cell transplantation, and prior brentuximab vedotin exposure differed. Thawed PBMCs were the source of CD4+ T cells, purified by magnetic negative selection. The sample was CD4+ T cells from blood, taken at baseline. The source is a human donor with classical Hodgkin lymphoma.

Comment on this clone: The junction departs from the called germline gene at one end, perhaps through a read error. In DNA form, the CDR3 reads TGTGCTAGCAGCTTGAACAGCATAACAGATACGCAGTATTTT. Amino acid sequence: CASSLNSITDTQYF. V and J are TRBV7-7 and TRBJ2-3, with unresolved D. The germline CDR1 and CDR2 sequences are SSHAT and FNYEAQ (reference sequence). The length of the CDR3 is 14 residues.

This chain connects TRBV6-1 to TRBJ2-3; 10 bases are shared with TRBD1. CDR3 length: 16 residues. The V segment lost 4 bases and the J segment 2 bases; nucleotides outside the gene matches: 6. Germline V CDR1 and CDR2: MNHNS, SASEGT. CDR3: CASSARTGGFTDTQYF. The CDR3 DNA is TGTGCCAGCAGTGCCCGGACAGGGGGGTTCACAGATACGCAGTATTTT.

The chain employs TRBV10-2 and TRBJ1-3; perhaps TRBD1 as D (5 bases). V lost 1 base to trimming and J lost 0 bases, with 7 bases between them. Germline loops: CDR1 WSHSY, CDR2 SAAADI. This CDR3 is built from 15 residues. The CDR3 is CASSEYGGSGNTIYF. The DNA for the CDR3 is TGCGCCAGCAGTGAGTACGGGGGCTCTGGAAACACCATATATTTT.

The V call is TRBV19, the J call TRBJ1-4, with D perhaps matching TRBD1 (6 bases). The germline V gene encodes CDR1 LNHDA and CDR2 SQIVND (reference sequence). The CDR3 contains 17 residues. The V end lost 4 bases, the J end lost 0 bases, and 15 bases lay between the germline ends. This CDR3 reads CASSTLKPGATNEKLFF. For the CDR3, the DNA is TGTGCCAGTAGTACCCTTAAACCAGGGGCAACTAATGAAAAACTGTTTTTT.

The rearrangement uses TRBV28 and TRBJ2-3; 7 nucleotides match TRBD2. The length of the CDR3 is 14 residues. The V segment lost 7 bases and the J segment 3 bases; nucleotides outside the gene matches: 7. Germline V CDR1 and CDR2: MDHEN, SYDVKM. The CDR3 DNA sequence: TGTGCCAGCATCGAAAGCGGGGCTACAGATACGCAGTATTTT. As protein: CASIESGATDTQYF.

The chain carries TRBV10-2 and TRBJ2-5, with 9 bases fitting TRBD1. Germline V CDR1 and CDR2: WSHSY, SAAADI. The CDR3 contains 14 residues. J lost 3 bases, V lost 5 bases, and 4 bases had no gene match. CDR3 residues: CASSRTGGEETQYF. The DNA of the CDR3 is TGCGCCAGCAGTAGAACAGGGGGCGAAGAGACCCAGTACTTC.

This chain links TRBV30 with TRBJ2-3; a possible D gene is TRBD2 (6 bases). The germline gives CDR1 GTSNPN, CDR2 SVGIG (reference sequence). CDR3 length: 13 residues. The germline V and J ends were trimmed by 0 bases and 5 bases, with 9 bases remaining between them. This CDR3 is CAWSVHGGDTQYF. The CDR3 DNA reads TGTGCCTGGAGTGTACACGGGGGAGATACGCAGTATTTT.

The CDR3 DNA reads as TGTGCCAGTAGTTCCCTTGGGTCATTTCTTAATCAGCCCCAGCATTTT. Its protein is CASSSLGSFLNQPQHF. V is TRBV19 and J is TRBJ1-5; D call uncertain. Germline V gene lookup returns CDR1 LNHDA and CDR2 SQIVND (reference sequence). Trimming cost V 5 bases and J 4 bases, with 18 bases left between them. There are 16 residues in the CDR3.

This chain links TRBV7-9 with TRBJ1-1, with D possibly being TRBD1 (5 bases). Germline V gives CDR1 SEHNR, CDR2 FQNEAQ (reference sequence). The V end was cut by 1 base, the J end by 4 bases, with 13 bases between. The CDR3 covers 15 residues. CDR3 sequence: CASSLGDSWFTEAFF. The CDR3 nucleotides read TGTGCCAGCAGCTTAGGAGACAGCTGGTTCACTGAAGCTTTCTTT.

The chain is built from TRBV27 and TRBJ2-7; 13 nucleotides line up with TRBD2. V lost 3 bases, J lost 5 bases, and 10 bases stayed unmatched. This CDR3 spans 17 amino acids. The germline V gene encodes CDR1 MNHEY and CDR2 SMNVEV (reference sequence). This CDR3 is CASSFLVTSGGANEQYF. In DNA, the CDR3 is TGTGCCAGCAGTTTCCTCGTTACTAGCGGGGGGGCCAACGAGCAGTACTTC.

This chain connects TRBV5-1 to TRBJ1-6; 9 nucleotides match TRBD1. The CDR3 is 18 residues long. Losses at the gene ends were 3 bases for V and 6 bases for J; bases not matched to a gene: 13. The germline V gene encodes CDR1 SGHRS and CDR2 YFSETQ. CDR3 residues: CASSYLPSGTGLNSPLHF. As DNA, the CDR3 is TGCGCCAGCAGCTATCTACCGTCGGGGACAGGGCTTAATTCACCCCTCCACTTT. Complete variable domain (other parts from reference TRBV5-1 and TRBJ1-6): KAGVTQTPRYLIKTRGQQVTLSCSPISGHRSVSWYQQTPGQGLQFLFEYFSETQRNKGNFPGRFSGRQFSNSRSEMNVSTLELGDSALYLCASSYLPSGTGLNSPLHFGNGTRLTVT.

The chain links TRBV19 to TRBJ2-1, with TRBD2 matching 8 bases. Trimming took 6 bases from V and 3 from J; bases not matched to a gene: 19. Germline CDR1 LNHDA, CDR2 SQIVND (reference sequence). This CDR3 comprises 19 residues. The CDR3: CASRLRGSGGRGYYNEQFF. In nucleotides, the CDR3 is TGTGCCAGTAGACTCAGGGGAAGCGGGGGCCGGGGATACTACAATGAGCAGTTCTTC.

This clone was detected a few times. The chain uses TRBV19 and TRBJ1-1, with 7 bases identical to TRBD1. The CDR3 contains 13 residues. J lost 5 bases, V lost 7 bases, and 7 bases had no gene match. Germline V gives CDR1 LNHDA, CDR2 SQIVND (reference sequence). The CDR3 sequence is CASNDRERTEAFF. Here the CDR3 DNA reads TGTGCCAGTAATGACAGGGAACGAACTGAAGCTTTCTTT. The full variable domain, completed using reference TRBV19 and TRBJ1-1, is DGGITQSPKYLFRKEGQNVTLSCEQNLNHDAMYWYRQDPGQGLRLIYYSQIVNDFQKGDIAEGYSVSREKKESFPLTVTSAQKNPTAFYLCASNDRERTEAFFGQGTRLTVV.

This chain links TRBV11-2 with TRBJ1-3; D gene uncertain. The germline CDR1 and CDR2 sequences are SGHAT and FQNNGV. V gave up 4 bases and J gave up 0 bases, with 10 bases separating them. The length of the CDR3 is 15 residues. This CDR3 is CASSSRRNSGNTIYF. CDR3 coding DNA: TGTGCCAGCAGCTCCAGACGCAACTCTGGAAACACCATATATTTT.